These 29 T cell receptor beta chains originate from one sample sequenced in a study of T cells in Graves' hyperthyroidism and ophthalmopathy. Amplification of TCR beta CDR3 regions was performed using RNA transcripts as template. The TCR CDR3 was amplified in a first-round RT-PCR using the HTBI primer set. TCRdb itself ran the multiplex PCR reads through MiXCR, one entry per CDR3 protein. Of roughly 500,000 distinct CDR3 sequences in the sample, about 45% were seen once. The sample comprised peripheral blood or thyroid tissue (not recorded which). These receptors were obtained from an adult woman with Graves' disease, either hyperthyroidism or ophthalmopathy (not recorded which).

V usage is TRBV20-1 and J usage is TRBJ1-2; no reliable D call. The CDR3 loop spans 11 amino acids. Germline CDR1 DFQATT, CDR2 SNEGSKA (reference sequence). The V gene lost 2 bases and the J gene lost 4 bases, with 5 bases spanning the gap. The CDR3 here is CSARTIYGYTF. Here the CDR3 DNA reads TGCAGTGCTAGAACGATCTATGGCTACACCTTC.

The V call is TRBV14, the J call TRBJ2-7, with 7 bases matching TRBD2. CDR1 is SGHDN, CDR2 FVKESK, per germline. The CDR3 contains 16 residues. The V gene end was trimmed by 0 bases and the J gene end by 3 bases; junction bases not matched to a gene: 8. The CDR3 DNA sequence: TGTGCCAGCAGCCAAGATGGGCCTAGCGGAGGCTACGAGCAGTACTTC. Translating gives CASSQDGPSGGYEQYF.

This chain uses TRBV10-2 with TRBJ1-1; D not certain. Trimming stripped 3 bases from V and 4 bases from J, with 12 bases between. Germline loops: CDR1 WSHSY, CDR2 SAAADI. The CDR3 sequence is 14 residues long. DNA for the CDR3: TGCGCCAGCAGTGACCAAGGAACTATCACTGAAGCTTTCTTT. This codes for CASSDQGTITEAFF.

The rearrangement joins TRBV7-2 to TRBJ1-5; D possibly corresponds to TRBD1 (5 bases). From germline, CDR1 is SGHTA and CDR2 FQGNSA. V lost 3 bases and J 3 bases, leaving 12 bases between the germline ends. This CDR3 is 15 amino acids long. The CDR3 is CASSLRRDHNQPQHF. In DNA, the CDR3 is TGTGCCAGCAGCTTGAGACGGGACCACAATCAGCCCCAGCATTTT.

Only a few counts were recorded for this clonotype. The chain recombines TRBV7-8 with TRBJ2-3; no clear D gene. V was clipped by 1 base and J by 3 bases, with 14 bases between them. The CDR3 length is 16 residues. The V gene's germline CDR1 is SGHVS and CDR2 FQNEAQ. DNA of the CDR3: TGTGCCAGCAGCTTAGGTTCTGGCGGTTGGACAGATACGCAGTATTTT. It encodes CASSLGSGGWTDTQYF.

This sequence joins TRBV29-1 and TRBJ1-1; weak D call: TRBD1 (6 bases). The CDR3 runs to 13 residues. Deletions cut 5 bases from V and 0 bases from J, with 10 bases between. The germline V gene has CDR1 SQVTM and CDR2 ANQGSEA. This CDR3 is CSVRGQMNTEAFF. In DNA form, the CDR3 reads TGCAGCGTTCGGGGGCAGATGAACACTGAAGCTTTCTTT.

This clonotype was found many times. This rearrangement joins TRBV20-1 to TRBJ2-5, with D tentatively TRBD1 or TRBD2 (5 bases each). This CDR3 region has 13 residues. CDR1 and CDR2 from the germline V gene are DFQATT and SNEGSKA (reference sequence). V lost 4 bases, J lost 7 bases, and 16 bases lay in between. The CDR3 nucleotides read TGCAGTGCTATATCGACACGGGACGGGACCCAGTACTTC. Translating gives CSAISTRDGTQYF.

This chain links TRBV6-5 with TRBJ2-5; either TRBD1 or TRBD2 may fit D (5 bases each). V lost 7 bases and J lost 6, with 9 bases in between. Germline V gene lookup returns CDR1 MNHEY and CDR2 SVGAGI. The CDR3 loop spans 11 amino acids. As DNA, the CDR3 is TGTGCCAGCACCCGGGGCCAGACCCAGTACTTC. Its translation: CASTRGQTQYF.

This clonotype was seen at least ten times. V gene TRBV7-2 combines with J gene TRBJ2-7; possibly TRBD2 for D (6 bases). From germline, CDR1 is SGHTA and CDR2 FQGNSA. The CDR3 is made up of 14 amino acids. V was cut by 5 bases and J by 1 base, with 12 bases left in between. DNA of the CDR3: TGTGCCAGCAGCGGATTTAGCGGTTCCTACGAGCAGTACTTC. It is translated as CASSGFSGSYEQYF.

This clonotype was picked up many times. This chain uses TRBV20-1 with TRBJ2-2; perhaps TRBD2 as D (6 bases). Germline lookup yields CDR1 DFQATT and CDR2 SNEGSKA (reference sequence). This CDR3 region has 17 residues. V was trimmed by 0 bases and J by 1 base, leaving 15 bases between them. CDR3 bases: TGCAGTGCTAGAGATTATGCGGGATTCCGGAACACCGGGGAGCTGTTTTTT. It translates to CSARDYAGFRNTGELFF.

This rearrangement joins TRBV7-8 to TRBJ2-7; D ambiguous. CDR3 length: 11 amino acids. Per germline, CDR1 SGHVS and CDR2 FQNEAQ. V shed 6 bases and J shed 7 bases, with 10 bases lying between them. The CDR3 is CASRPMGEQYF. CDR3 coding DNA: TGTGCCAGCAGACCGATGGGAGAGCAGTACTTC.

J is TRBJ2-7 and V is TRBV5-1, with TRBD2 as a possible D gene (5 bases). Germline V gives CDR1 SGHRS, CDR2 YFSETQ. Deletions cut 1 base from V and 5 bases from J, with 10 bases between. The CDR3 runs to 13 residues. The CDR3 DNA follows: TGCGCCAGCAGCTTGCCCCTTAGCGACGAGCAGTACTTC. As protein: CASSLPLSDEQYF.

There are many counts of this clonotype. The chain couples TRBV27 to TRBJ2-5; 12 nucleotides agree with TRBD1. V shed 6 bases and J 5 bases; nucleotides not matched to a gene: 4. The length of the CDR3 is 14 residues. Germline V gene sequence: CDR1 MNHEY, CDR2 SMNVEV (reference sequence). DNA of the CDR3: TGTGCCAGCAGCAGGGACAGGGGGCTGGAGACCCAGTACTTC. It codes for CASSRDRGLETQYF.

This clonotype was seen at least ten times. V usage is TRBV25-1 and J usage is TRBJ2-5; a possible D gene is TRBD2 (5 bases). Trimming shortened V by 4 bases and J by 0 bases, and 21 bases separated the two germline ends. Per the germline V gene, CDR1 is MGHDK and CDR2 is SYGVNS. CDR3 length: 18 residues. Here the CDR3 reads CASSASRTRLLYQETQYF. The CDR3 DNA sequence: TGTGCCAGCAGTGCTAGCCGCACGCGCCTGCTGTACCAAGAGACCCAGTACTTC.

The table lists this clonotype with many counts. CDR3 region: CASSPLAGKETQYF. CDR3 in DNA: TGCGCCAGCAGCCCGCTAGCGGGAAAAGAGACCCAGTACTTC. The chain uses TRBV5-1 and TRBJ2-5; 9 positions agree with TRBD2. With 4 bases clipped from V and 3 bases from J, the junction kept 4 bases outside the gene matches. This CDR3 spans 14 amino acids. The germline CDR1 and CDR2 sequences are SGHRS and YFSETQ.

J is TRBJ2-7 and V is TRBV7-6; D remains unclear. CDR3 length equals 16 residues. V lost 2 bases, J lost 5 bases, and 19 bases lay in between. Germline CDR1 and CDR2: SGHVS and FNYEAQ. The CDR3 loop is CASSLSIPGTSDEQYF. The CDR3 DNA is TGTGCCAGCAGCTTATCAATCCCGGGCACATCCGACGAGCAGTACTTC. The complete variable domain, with remaining parts taken from reference TRBV7-6 and TRBJ2-7, reads GAGVSQSPRYKVTKRGQDVALRCDPISGHVSLYWYRQALGQGPEFLTYFNYEAQQDKSGLPNDRFSAERPEGSISTLTIQRTEQRDSAMYRCASSLSIPGTSDEQYFGPGTRLTVT.

This clonotype showed up just once. The J gene is TRBJ1-1, the V gene TRBV2; D is unclear. The V end was cut by 7 bases, the J end by 0 bases, with 24 bases between. There are 18 residues in the CDR3. Per germline, CDR1 SNHLY and CDR2 FYNNEI. CDR3 coding DNA: TGTGCCAGCACCCGACTTTTAGACCGAGCCCTCATGAACACTGAAGCTTTCTTT. Residues: CASTRLLDRALMNTEAFF.

The rearrangement joins TRBV7-9 to TRBJ1-1, with D unclear. The length of the CDR3 is 16 residues. The V end was cut by 6 bases, the J end by 1 base, with 18 bases between. Germline assignment: CDR1 SEHNR and CDR2 FQNEAQ (reference sequence). The CDR3 DNA sequence: TGTGCCAGCAGATCAGCATTAGGCCGCCCGAACACTGAAGCTTTCTTT. It codes for CASRSALGRPNTEAFF.

This clonotype was recorded a few times. The chain links TRBV2 to TRBJ1-1, with no clear D. This CDR3 has 16 amino acids. Trimming took off 1 base at V and 5 bases at J, with 17 bases between the two ends. CDR1 is SNHLY, CDR2 FYNNEI, per germline. CDR3 protein: CASSEEVGDIGTEAFF. The CDR3 DNA reads TGTGCCAGCAGTGAAGAGGTAGGAGACATCGGAACTGAAGCTTTCTTT.

The J gene is TRBJ2-7, the V gene TRBV7-9; no definite D call. CDR3 length: 13 amino acids. The V and J ends lost 5 bases and 1 base respectively, with 9 bases between them. Germline V gives CDR1 SEHNR, CDR2 FQNEAQ (reference sequence). The CDR3 is CASSQQRSYEQYF. In DNA form, the CDR3 reads TGTGCCAGCAGCCAACAGCGATCCTACGAGCAGTACTTC.

The V and J genes are TRBV10-3 and TRBJ1-5, with a possible D match to TRBD1 (6 bases). Germline V CDR1 and CDR2: ENHRY, SYGVKD. The CDR3 totals 17 residues. V was clipped by 6 bases and J by 3 bases, with 21 bases between them. CDR3 sequence: CAISRGEVGALNQPQHF. The CDR3 DNA reads TGTGCCATCAGCCGGGGGGAGGTGGGGGCTCTCAATCAGCCCCAGCATTTT.

The sample holds many counts of this clonotype. The chain uses TRBV6-5 and TRBJ1-2; a possible D gene is TRBD1 (6 bases). Germline CDR1 is MNHEY and CDR2 is SVGAGI. The CDR3 is 12 residues long. V lost 5 bases, J lost 7 bases, and 11 bases lay in between. CDR3 sequence (DNA): TGTGCCAGCAGTCCCGTCAGGGGTGGCTACACCTTC. Amino acid sequence: CASSPVRGGYTF.

This clonotype was seen ten or more times. The rearrangement links TRBV5-6 to TRBJ2-7, with 7 bases that match TRBD1. With V trimmed by 4 bases and J by 3 bases, 7 bases remained unmatched. Germline V gives CDR1 SGHDT, CDR2 YYEEEE. The CDR3 sequence is 14 residues long. Written as DNA, the CDR3 is TGTGCCAGCAGCCCACAGGGGTCGGGCTACGAGCAGTACTTC. Translating it yields CASSPQGSGYEQYF.

The CDR3 loop reads CASSGGPHAQPQHF. The CDR3 DNA reads as TGTGCCAGCAGTGGCGGGCCCCACGCTCAGCCCCAGCATTTT. The chain has TRBV2 and TRBJ1-5; no clear D gene. V was shortened by 4 bases and J by 6 bases, with 13 bases between the two germline ends. The CDR3 length is 14 residues. Germline V gene data show CDR1 as SNHLY and CDR2 as FYNNEI. The full variable domain, completed using reference TRBV2 and TRBJ1-5, is EPEVTQTPSHQVTQMGQEVILRCVPISNHLYFYWYRQILGQKVEFLVSFYNNEISEKSEIFDDQFSVERPDGSNFTLKIRSTKLEDSAMYFCASSGGPHAQPQHFGDGTRLSIL.

The CDR3 region has the DNA TGTGCCAGCAGCTTAGGCGGGAGGCACAACGAGCAGTACTTC. Translated, it gives CASSLGGRHNEQYF. The chain is built from TRBV7-3 and TRBJ2-7; 8 nucleotides agree with TRBD2. V was pared by 2 bases and J by 5 bases, with 5 bases of the junction left unmatched. The CDR3 is 14 residues long. The germline gives CDR1 SGHTA, CDR2 FQGTGA.

DNA for the CDR3: TGTGCCCACCCAAGACAGGGTTTCTACGAGCAGTACTTC. Its protein is CAHPRQGFYEQYF. V and J are TRBV7-2 and TRBJ2-7, with 7 bases lining up with TRBD1. CDR3 size: 13 residues. Trimming took 11 bases from V and 3 from J; bases not matched to a gene: 10. Germline CDR1 and CDR2: SGHTA and FQGNSA.

This clonotype was picked up a small number of times. The chain links TRBV12-3 or TRBV12-4 to TRBJ1-1, with 12 bases identical to TRBD1. The V and J ends lost 7 bases and 7 bases, in that order; junction bases with no gene match: 10. This CDR3 spans 15 amino acids. The DNA for the CDR3 is TGTGCCAGCAACCCTGTGGGACAGGGGGCTGGTGAAGCTTTCTTT. Residues: CASNPVGQGAGEAFF.

The genes are TRBV7-9 and TRBJ2-5; a weak D match, TRBD2 (7 bases). CDR1 SEHNR and CDR2 FQNEAQ come from the germline V gene (reference sequence). The V and J ends lost 5 bases and 4 bases respectively, with 14 bases between them. This CDR3 comprises 14 residues. CDR3 amino acids: CASSRPGGPETQYF. The CDR3 bases are TGTGCCAGCAGCCGTCCGGGGGGCCCAGAGACCCAGTACTTC.

This clonotype has a count of ten or more. The chain combines TRBV29-1 with TRBJ2-7; D is possibly TRBD1 or TRBD2 (5 bases each). This CDR3 is 13 amino acids long. V lost 7 bases and J 2 bases, leaving 15 bases between the germline ends. Germline CDR1 is SQVTM and CDR2 is ANQGSEA. CDR3 amino acids: CSAGPGLAYEQYF. In DNA form, the CDR3 reads TGCAGCGCGGGGCCGGGTTTAGCCTACGAGCAGTACTTC.